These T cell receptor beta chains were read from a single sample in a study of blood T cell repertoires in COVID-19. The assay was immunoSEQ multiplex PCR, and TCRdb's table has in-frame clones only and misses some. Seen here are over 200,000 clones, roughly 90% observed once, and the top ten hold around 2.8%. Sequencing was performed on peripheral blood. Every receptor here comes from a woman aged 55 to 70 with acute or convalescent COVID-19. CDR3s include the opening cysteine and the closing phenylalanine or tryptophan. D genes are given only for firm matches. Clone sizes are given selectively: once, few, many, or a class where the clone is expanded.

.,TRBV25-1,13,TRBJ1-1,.,TGTGCCAGCAGTGAGGGGGGACGCACTGAAGCTTTCTTT,CASSEGGRTEAFF
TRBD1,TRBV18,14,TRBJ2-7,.,TGTGCCAGCTCACCAGTGACAGGGTTAGGCGAGCAGTACTTC,CASSPVTGLGEQYF
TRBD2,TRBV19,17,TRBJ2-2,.,TGTGCCAGTAGTATACCAAGCGGGATGGTGAACACCGGGGAGCTGTTTTTT,CASSIPSGMVNTGELFF
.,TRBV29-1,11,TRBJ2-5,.,TGCAGCGTTGAAGGCGTAGAGACCCAGTACTTC,CSVEGVETQYF
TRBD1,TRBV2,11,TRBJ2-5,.,TGTGCCACCAGACAGGGGGAGACCCAGTACTTC,CATRQGETQYF
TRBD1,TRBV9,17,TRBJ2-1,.,TGTGCCAGCAGCCCCCAGGGGGTTCTCCTCTCCTACAATGAGCAGTTCTTC,CASSPQGVLLSYNEQFF
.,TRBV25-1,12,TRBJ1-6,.,TGTGCCAGCAGTGACGTGTCCTCACCCCTCCACTTT,CASSDVSSPLHF
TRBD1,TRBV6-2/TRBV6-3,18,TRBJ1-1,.,TGTGCCAGCAGTTTGAACCGGGACAGGGGTGCGTCAGGCACTGAAGCTTTCTTT,CASSLNRDRGASGTEAFF
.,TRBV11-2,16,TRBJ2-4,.,TGTGCCAGCAGCTTAGCAGGAAATGGGGCCAAAAACATTCAGTACTTC,CASSLAGNGAKNIQYF
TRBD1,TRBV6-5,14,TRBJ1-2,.,TGTGCCAGTTCCCAGGGGGGTATTGACTATGGCTACACCTTC,CASSQGGIDYGYTF
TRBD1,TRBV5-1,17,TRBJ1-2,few,TGCGCCAGCAGCAGGAGGGAGCCCGGGACAGCGAACTATGGCTACACCTTC,CASSRREPGTANYGYTF
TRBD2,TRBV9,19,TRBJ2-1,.,TGTGCCAGCAGCCCCCGTACTAGCGGGGGTTTCAGCTCCTACAATGAGCAGTTCTTC,CASSPRTSGGFSSYNEQFF
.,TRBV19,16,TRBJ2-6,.,TGTGCCAGTAGTGATCCACTTCCCCGCGTGGCCAACGTCCTGACTTTC,CASSDPLPRVANVLTF
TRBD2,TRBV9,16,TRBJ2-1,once,TGTGCCAGCAGCGTTCCGGGACTAGCGGCTTACAATGAGCAGTTCTTC,CASSVPGLAAYNEQFF
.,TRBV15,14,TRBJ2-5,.,TGTGCCACCAGCAGAGATGCCCGAGCGGAGACCCAGTACTTC,CATSRDARAETQYF
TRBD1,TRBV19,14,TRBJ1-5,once,TGTGCCAGTAGTAGACAGGGATACGGTCAGCCCCAGCATTTT,CASSRQGYGQPQHF
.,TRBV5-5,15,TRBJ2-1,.,TGTGCCAGCAGCTTTAGCGGAAGCTCCTACAATGAGCAGTTCTTC,CASSFSGSSYNEQFF
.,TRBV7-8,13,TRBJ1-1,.,TGTGCCAGCAGACGAGAGCATAACACTGAAGCTTTCTTT,CASRREHNTEAFF
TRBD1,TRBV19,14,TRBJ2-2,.,TGTGCCAGTTCCGGGACAGGGGTCACCGGGGAGCTGTTTTTT,CASSGTGVTGELFF
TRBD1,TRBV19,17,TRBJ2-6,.,TGTGCCAGTAGAGAGACAGGGGGCTCTCCCGGGGCCAACGTCCTGACTTTC,CASRETGGSPGANVLTF
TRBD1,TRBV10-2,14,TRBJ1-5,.,TGCGCCACTCTACAACAGGGGAAGGGTCAGCCCCAGCATTTT,CATLQQGKGQPQHF
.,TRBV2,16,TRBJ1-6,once,TGTGCCAGCAATACAGGGTCCAGCTCCTATAATTCACCCCTCCACTTT,CASNTGSSSYNSPLHF
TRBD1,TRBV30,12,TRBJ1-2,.,TGTGCCTGGAGCCGACAGGGGTATGGCTACACCTTC,CAWSRQGYGYTF
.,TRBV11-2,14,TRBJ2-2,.,TGTGCCAGCCAAAAGGGGGTTACGTCCGGGGAGCTGTTTTTT,CASQKGVTSGELFF
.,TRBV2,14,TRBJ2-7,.,TGTGCCAGCAGATACGACTCCCTCTCCTACGAGCAGTACTTC,CASRYDSLSYEQYF
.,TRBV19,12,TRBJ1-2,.,TGTGCCAGTAGCCAACAGTTCTATGGCTACACCTTC,CASSQQFYGYTF
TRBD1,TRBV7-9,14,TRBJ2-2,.,TGTGCCAGCAGCCCGACAGGGTGGGCCGGGGAGCTGTTTTTT,CASSPTGWAGELFF
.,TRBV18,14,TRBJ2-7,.,TGTGCCAGCTCACCACCGACGACACCCTACGAGCAGTACTTC,CASSPPTTPYEQYF
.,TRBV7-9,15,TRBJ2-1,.,TGTGCCAGCAGCCAGAGCGGGCCATCCTACAATGAGCAGTTCTTC,CASSQSGPSYNEQFF
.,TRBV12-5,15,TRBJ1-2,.,TGTGCTAGTGGCCCCTCGTGGCCGACTAACTATGGCTACACCTTC,CASGPSWPTNYGYTF
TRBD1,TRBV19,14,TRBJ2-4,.,TGTGCCAGTCAGACACAGGGGACCAAAAACATTCAGTACTTC,CASQTQGTKNIQYF
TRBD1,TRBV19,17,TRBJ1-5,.,TGTGCCAGTAGTGAGGGACAGGTCCTAGGGAGCAATCAGCCCCAGCATTTT,CASSEGQVLGSNQPQHF
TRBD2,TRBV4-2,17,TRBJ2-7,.,TGTGCCAGCAGCCGATTCCCCCCGGGACTAGTCTTCTGCGAGCAGTACTTC,CASSRFPPGLVFCEQYF
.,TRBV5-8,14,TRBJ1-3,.,TGTGCCAGCAGCTTGGGGACAGCTGGAAACACCATATATTTT,CASSLGTAGNTIYF
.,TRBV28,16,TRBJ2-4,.,TGTGCCAGCAGTATAGGACAGCCGCTAGCCAAAAACATTCAGTACTTC,CASSIGQPLAKNIQYF
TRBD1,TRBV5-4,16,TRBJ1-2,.,TGTGCCAGCAGCGCCGCCGGGACAGCAAATTTTTATGGCTACACCTTC,CASSAAGTANFYGYTF
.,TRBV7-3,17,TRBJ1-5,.,TGTGCCAGCAGCTTAACGGCGATCGGGGTCGGTAATCAGCCCCAGCATTTT,CASSLTAIGVGNQPQHF
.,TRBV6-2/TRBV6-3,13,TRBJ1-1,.,TGTGCCAGCAGTTATTTCACAATAACTGAAGCTTTCTTT,CASSYFTITEAFF
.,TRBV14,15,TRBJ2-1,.,TGTGCCAGCAGCCAAGTAGTATCAAGCCCCAATGAGCAGTTCTTC,CASSQVVSSPNEQFF
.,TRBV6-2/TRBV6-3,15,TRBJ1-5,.,TGTGCCAGCAGCCGACTCAGGGGAGACAATCAGCCCCAGCATTTT,CASSRLRGDNQPQHF
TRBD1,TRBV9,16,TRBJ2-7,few,TGTGCCAGCAGCCCTTACTCGACAGGGGGTATCTACGAGCAGTACTTC,CASSPYSTGGIYEQYF
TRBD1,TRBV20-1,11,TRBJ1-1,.,TGCAGTGGAACAGGGGAAACTGAAGCTTTCTTT,CSGTGETEAFF
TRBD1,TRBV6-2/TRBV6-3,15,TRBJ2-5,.,TGTGCCAGCAGTTACTGGACAGGGGGCCAAGAGACCCAGTACTTC,CASSYWTGGQETQYF
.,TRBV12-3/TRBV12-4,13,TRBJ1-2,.,TGTGCCAGCAGTTTGGAGCTCAACTATGGCTACACCTTC,CASSLELNYGYTF
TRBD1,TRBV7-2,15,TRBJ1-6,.,TGTGCCAGCAGCTTCCGACAGGGGGAAAGGTCACCCCTCCACTTT,CASSFRQGERSPLHF
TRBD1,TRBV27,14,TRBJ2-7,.,TGTGCCAGCAGGCGGACAGGGGGACACTACGAGCAGTACTTC,CASRRTGGHYEQYF
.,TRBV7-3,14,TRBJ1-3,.,TGTGCCAGCAGCCCGGGACAAACTGGAAACACCATATATTTT,CASSPGQTGNTIYF
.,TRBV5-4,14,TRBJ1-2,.,TGTGCCAGCAGCTTGAGGGAGGTACCCTTTGGCTACACCTTC,CASSLREVPFGYTF
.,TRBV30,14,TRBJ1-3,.,TGTGCCTTAGAGCGTTTCCTCTCTGGAAACACCATATATTTT,CALERFLSGNTIYF
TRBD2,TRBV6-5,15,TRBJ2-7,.,TGTGCCAGCAGCGGAACTGGACTAGCGTCTAACGAGCAGTACTTC,CASSGTGLASNEQYF
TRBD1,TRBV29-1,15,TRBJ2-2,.,TGCAGCGTTGAAGTGGGACAGGGGGGCACCGGGGAGCTGTTTTTT,CSVEVGQGGTGELFF
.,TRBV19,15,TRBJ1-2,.,TGTGCCAGTAGTGCATCGACCGGACTACCCTATGGCTACACCTTC,CASSASTGLPYGYTF